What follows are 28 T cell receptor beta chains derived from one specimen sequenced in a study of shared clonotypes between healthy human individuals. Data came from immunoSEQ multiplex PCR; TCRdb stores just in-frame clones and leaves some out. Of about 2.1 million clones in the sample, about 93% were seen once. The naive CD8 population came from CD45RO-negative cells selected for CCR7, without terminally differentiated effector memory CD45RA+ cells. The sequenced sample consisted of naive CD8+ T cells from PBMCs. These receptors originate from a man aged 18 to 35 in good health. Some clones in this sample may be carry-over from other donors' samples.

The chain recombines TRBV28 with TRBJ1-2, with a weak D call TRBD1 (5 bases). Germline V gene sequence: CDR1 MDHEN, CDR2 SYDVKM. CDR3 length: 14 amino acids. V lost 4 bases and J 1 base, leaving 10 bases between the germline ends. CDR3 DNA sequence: TGTGCCAGCAGTTCATGGCAGGGTAACTATGGCTACACCTTC. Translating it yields CASSSWQGNYGYTF.

This CDR3 is CASSLSGAEGYNEQFF. CDR3 DNA sequence: TGTGCCAGCAGTTTAAGCGGTGCCGAGGGCTACAATGAGCAGTTCTTC. V usage is TRBV27 and J usage is TRBJ2-1; perhaps TRBD2 as D (5 bases). Germline loops: CDR1 MNHEY, CDR2 SMNVEV (reference sequence). CDR3 length: 16 residues. V was clipped by 2 bases and J by 3 bases, with 14 bases between them.

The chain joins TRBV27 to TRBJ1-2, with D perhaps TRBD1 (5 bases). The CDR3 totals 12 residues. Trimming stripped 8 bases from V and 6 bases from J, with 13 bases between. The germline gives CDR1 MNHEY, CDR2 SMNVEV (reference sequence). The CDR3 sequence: CASGEGVDGYTF. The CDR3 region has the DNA TGTGCCAGCGGGGAAGGGGTAGATGGCTACACCTTC.

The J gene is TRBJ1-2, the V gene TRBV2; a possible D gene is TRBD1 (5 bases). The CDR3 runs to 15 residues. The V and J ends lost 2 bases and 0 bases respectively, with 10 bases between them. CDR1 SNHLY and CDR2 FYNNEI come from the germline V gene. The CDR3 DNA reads TGTGCCAGCAGTGAAAGCTGGGGCCCTAACTATGGCTACACCTTC. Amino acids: CASSESWGPNYGYTF.

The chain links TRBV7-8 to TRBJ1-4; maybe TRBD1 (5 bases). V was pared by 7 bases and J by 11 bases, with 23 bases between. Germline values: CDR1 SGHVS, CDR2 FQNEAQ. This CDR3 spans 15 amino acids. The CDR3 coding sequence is TGTGCCAGCACCCGGGGGAGGGGAGGTTTGCAGAAACTGTTTTTT. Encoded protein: CASTRGRGGLQKLFF.

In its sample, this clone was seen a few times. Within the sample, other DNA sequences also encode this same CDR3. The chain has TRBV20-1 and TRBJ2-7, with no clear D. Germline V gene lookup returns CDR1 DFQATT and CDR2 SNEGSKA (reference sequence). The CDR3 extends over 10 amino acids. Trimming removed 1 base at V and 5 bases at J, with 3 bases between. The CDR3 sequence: CSARGDEQYF. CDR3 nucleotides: TGCAGTGCTAGAGGGGACGAGCAGTACTTC.

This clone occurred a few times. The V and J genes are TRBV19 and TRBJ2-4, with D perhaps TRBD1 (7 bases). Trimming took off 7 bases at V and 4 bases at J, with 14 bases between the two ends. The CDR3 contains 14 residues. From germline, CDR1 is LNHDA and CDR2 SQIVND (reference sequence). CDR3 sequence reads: CASNGGGMKNIQYF. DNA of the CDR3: TGTGCCAGTAACGGAGGGGGCATGAAAAACATTCAGTACTTC.

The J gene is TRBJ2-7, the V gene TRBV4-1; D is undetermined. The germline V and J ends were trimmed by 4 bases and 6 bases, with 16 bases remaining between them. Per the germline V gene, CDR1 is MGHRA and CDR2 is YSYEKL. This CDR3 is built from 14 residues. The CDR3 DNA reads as TGCGCCAGCAGCCGGACCGGCTCCGCCGGCGAGCAGTACTTC. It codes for CASSRTGSAGEQYF.

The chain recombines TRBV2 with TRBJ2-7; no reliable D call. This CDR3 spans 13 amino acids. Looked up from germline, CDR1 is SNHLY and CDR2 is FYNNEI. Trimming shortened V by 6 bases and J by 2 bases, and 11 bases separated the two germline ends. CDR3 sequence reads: CASRPRQAYEQYF. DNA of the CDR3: TGTGCCAGCAGACCCAGACAAGCCTACGAGCAGTACTTC.

The chain's CDR3 is CASPRGEGGEQFF. CDR3 bases: TGTGCCAGCCCCAGGGGGGAGGGGGGTGAGCAGTTCTTC. V is TRBV6-4 and J is TRBJ2-1; D could derive from TRBD1 or TRBD2 (7 bases each). The CDR3 sequence is 13 residues long. Germline CDR1 is MRHNA and CDR2 is SNTAGT. V was clipped by 8 bases and J by 9 bases, with 17 bases between them.

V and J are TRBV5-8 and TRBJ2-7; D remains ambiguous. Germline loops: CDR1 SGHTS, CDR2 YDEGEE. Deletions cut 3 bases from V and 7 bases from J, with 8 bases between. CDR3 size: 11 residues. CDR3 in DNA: TGTGCCAGCAGCTCGCTCACAGAGCAGTACTTC. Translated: CASSSLTEQYF.

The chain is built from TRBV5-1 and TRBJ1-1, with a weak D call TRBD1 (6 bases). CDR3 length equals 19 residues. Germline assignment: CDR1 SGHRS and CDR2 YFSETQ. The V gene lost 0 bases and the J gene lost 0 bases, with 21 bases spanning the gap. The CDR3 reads CASSLDVRLVGALNTEAFF. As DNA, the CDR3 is TGCGCCAGCAGCTTGGATGTGAGGCTCGTGGGGGCCTTGAACACTGAAGCTTTCTTT. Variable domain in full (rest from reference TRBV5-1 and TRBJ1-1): KAGVTQTPRYLIKTRGQQVTLSCSPISGHRSVSWYQQTPGQGLQFLFEYFSETQRNKGNFPGRFSGRQFSNSRSEMNVSTLELGDSALYLCASSLDVRLVGALNTEAFFGQGTRLTVV.

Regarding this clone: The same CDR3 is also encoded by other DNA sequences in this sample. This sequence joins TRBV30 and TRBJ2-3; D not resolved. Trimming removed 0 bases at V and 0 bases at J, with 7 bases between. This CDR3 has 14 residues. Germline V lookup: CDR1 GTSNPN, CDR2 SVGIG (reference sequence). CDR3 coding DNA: TGTGCCTGGAGTGTTGGCGGTAGCACAGATACGCAGTATTTT. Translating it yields CAWSVGGSTDTQYF.

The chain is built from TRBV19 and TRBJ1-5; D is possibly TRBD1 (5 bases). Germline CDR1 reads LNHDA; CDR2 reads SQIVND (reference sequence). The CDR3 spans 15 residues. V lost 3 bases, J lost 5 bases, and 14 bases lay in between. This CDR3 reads CASSIGTHPDQPQHF. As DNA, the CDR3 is TGTGCCAGTAGTATCGGGACTCACCCTGATCAGCCCCAGCATTTT. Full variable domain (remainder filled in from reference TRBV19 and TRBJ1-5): DGGITQSPKYLFRKEGQNVTLSCEQNLNHDAMYWYRQDPGQGLRLIYYSQIVNDFQKGDIAEGYSVSREKKESFPLTVTSAQKNPTAFYLCASSIGTHPDQPQHFGDGTRLSIL.

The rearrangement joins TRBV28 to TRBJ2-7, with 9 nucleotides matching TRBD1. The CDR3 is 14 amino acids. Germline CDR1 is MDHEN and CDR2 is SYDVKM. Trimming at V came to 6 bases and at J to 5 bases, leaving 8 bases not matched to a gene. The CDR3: CASSWTGVGNEQYF. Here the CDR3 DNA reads TGTGCCAGCAGCTGGACAGGGGTGGGGAACGAGCAGTACTTC.

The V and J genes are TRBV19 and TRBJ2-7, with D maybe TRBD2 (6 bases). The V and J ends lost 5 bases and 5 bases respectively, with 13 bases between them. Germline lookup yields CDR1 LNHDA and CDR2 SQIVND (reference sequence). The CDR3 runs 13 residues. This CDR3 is CASSRGGRDEQYF. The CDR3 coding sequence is TGTGCCAGTAGTCGGGGAGGACGGGACGAGCAGTACTTC.

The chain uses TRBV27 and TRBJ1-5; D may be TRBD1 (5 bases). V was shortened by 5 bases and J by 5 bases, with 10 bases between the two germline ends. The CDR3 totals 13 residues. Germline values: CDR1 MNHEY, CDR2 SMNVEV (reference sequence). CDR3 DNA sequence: TGTGCCAGCAGTCTGGGACGGCATCAGCCCCAGCATTTT. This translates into CASSLGRHQPQHF.

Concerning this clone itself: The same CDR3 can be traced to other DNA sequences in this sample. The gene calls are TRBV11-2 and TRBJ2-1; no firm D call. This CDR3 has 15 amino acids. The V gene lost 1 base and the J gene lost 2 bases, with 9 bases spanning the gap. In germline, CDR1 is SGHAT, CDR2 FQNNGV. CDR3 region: CASSLVGGTYNEQFF. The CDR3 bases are TGTGCCAGCAGCTTAGTGGGTGGGACCTACAATGAGCAGTTCTTC.

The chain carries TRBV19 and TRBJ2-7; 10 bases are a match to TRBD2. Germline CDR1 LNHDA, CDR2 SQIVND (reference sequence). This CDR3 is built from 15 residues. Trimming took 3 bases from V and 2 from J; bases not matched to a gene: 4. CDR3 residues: CASSIVSGRPYEQYF. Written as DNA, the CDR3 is TGTGCCAGTAGTATCGTTAGCGGGAGGCCCTACGAGCAGTACTTC.

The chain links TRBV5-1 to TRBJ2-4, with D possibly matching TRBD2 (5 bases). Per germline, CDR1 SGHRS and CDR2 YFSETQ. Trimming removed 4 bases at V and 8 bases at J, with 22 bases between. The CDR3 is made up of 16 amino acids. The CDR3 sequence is CASSHPRGPNGDIQYF. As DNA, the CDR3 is TGCGCCAGCAGCCACCCCCGAGGGCCCAATGGGGACATTCAGTACTTC.

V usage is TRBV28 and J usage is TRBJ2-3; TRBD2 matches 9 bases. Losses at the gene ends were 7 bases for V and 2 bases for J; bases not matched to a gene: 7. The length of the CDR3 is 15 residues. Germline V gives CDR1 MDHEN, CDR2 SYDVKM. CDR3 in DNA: TGTGCCAGCAACCTAGCGGGAAGTCCCACAGATACGCAGTATTTT. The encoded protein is CASNLAGSPTDTQYF.

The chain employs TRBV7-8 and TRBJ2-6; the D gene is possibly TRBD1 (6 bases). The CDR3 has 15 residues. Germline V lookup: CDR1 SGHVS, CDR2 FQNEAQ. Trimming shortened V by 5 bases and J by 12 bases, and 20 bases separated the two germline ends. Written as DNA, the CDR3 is TGTGCCAGCAGCCAAGGGGGAGTGGGGTCCGGCGTCCTGACTTTC. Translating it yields CASSQGGVGSGVLTF.

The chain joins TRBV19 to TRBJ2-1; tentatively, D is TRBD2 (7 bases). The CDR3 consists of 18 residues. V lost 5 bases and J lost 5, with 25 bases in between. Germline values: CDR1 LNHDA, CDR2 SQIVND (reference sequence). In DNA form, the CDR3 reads TGTGCCAGTAGTTCATGGGGGCTCGGACCAAGCGGGGACAATGAGCAGTTCTTC. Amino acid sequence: CASSSWGLGPSGDNEQFF.

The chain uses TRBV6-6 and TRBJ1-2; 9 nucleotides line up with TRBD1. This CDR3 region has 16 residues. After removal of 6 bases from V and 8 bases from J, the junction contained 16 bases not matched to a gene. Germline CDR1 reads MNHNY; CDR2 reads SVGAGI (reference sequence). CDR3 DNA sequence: TGTGCCAGCAGCCGAGACCTACAGGGGGCGTTAGGGGGCTACACCTTC. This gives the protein CASSRDLQGALGGYTF.

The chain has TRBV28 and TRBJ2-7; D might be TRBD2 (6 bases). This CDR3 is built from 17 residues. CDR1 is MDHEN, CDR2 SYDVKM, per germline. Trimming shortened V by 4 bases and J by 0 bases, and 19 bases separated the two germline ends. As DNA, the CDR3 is TGTGCCAGCAGTTCCCCCTTGGAGGGACCCCACTCCTACGAGCAGTACTTC. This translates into CASSSPLEGPHSYEQYF. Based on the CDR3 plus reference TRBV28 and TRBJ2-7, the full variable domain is DVKVTQSSRYLVKRTGEKVFLECVQDMDHENMFWYRQDPGLGLRLIYFSYDVKMKEKGDIPEGYSVSREKKERFSLILESASTNQTSMYLCASSSPLEGPHSYEQYFGPGTRLTVT.

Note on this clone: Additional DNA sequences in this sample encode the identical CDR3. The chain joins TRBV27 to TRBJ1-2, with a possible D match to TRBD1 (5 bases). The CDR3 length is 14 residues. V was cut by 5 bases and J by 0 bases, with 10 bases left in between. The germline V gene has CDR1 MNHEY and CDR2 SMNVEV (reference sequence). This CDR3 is CASSPIGANYGYTF. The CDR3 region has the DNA TGTGCCAGCAGTCCCATAGGGGCTAACTATGGCTACACCTTC.

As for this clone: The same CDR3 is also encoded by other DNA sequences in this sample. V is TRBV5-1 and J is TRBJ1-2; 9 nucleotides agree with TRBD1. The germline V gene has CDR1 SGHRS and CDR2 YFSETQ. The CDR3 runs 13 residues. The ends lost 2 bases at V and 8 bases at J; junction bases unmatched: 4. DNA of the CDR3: TGCGCCAGCAGCTTCGGGACAGGGAACGGCTACACCTTC. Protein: CASSFGTGNGYTF.

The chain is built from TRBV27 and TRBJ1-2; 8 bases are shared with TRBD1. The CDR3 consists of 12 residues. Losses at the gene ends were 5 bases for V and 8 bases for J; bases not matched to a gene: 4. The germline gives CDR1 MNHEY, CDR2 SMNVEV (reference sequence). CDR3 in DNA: TGTGCCAGCAGTCAGGGGGCTGGGGGCTACACCTTC. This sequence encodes CASSQGAGGYTF.